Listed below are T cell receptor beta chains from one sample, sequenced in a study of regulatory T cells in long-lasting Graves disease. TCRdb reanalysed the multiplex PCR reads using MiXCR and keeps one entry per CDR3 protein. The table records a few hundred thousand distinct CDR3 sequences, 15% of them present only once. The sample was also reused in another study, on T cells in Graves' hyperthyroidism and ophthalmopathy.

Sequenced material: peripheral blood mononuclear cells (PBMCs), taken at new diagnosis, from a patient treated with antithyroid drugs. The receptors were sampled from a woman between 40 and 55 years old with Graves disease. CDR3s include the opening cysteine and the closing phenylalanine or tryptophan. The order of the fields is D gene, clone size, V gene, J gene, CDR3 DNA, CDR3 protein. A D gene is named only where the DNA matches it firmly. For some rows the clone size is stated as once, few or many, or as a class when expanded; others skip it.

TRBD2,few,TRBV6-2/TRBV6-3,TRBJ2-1,TGTGCCAGCAGTTACTGGACTAGCGGGAGCGGCGAGCAGTTCTTC,CASSYWTSGSGEQFF
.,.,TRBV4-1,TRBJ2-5,TGCGCCAGCAGCCAAGAGGCCGCTCAAGAGACCCAGTACTTC,CASSQEAAQETQYF
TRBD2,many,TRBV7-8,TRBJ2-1,TGTGCCAGCAGCTCGGGACTAGCGCGCACTGAGCAGTTCTTC,CASSSGLARTEQFF
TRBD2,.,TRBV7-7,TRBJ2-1,TGTGCTAGCGGCTTTGGGGGACTAGCGGCCTACAATGAGCAGTTCTTC,CASGFGGLAAYNEQFF
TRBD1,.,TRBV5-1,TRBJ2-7,TGCGCCAGCAGCTTGGCCCCGGGACAGGGCTTCTACGAGCAGTACTTC,CASSLAPGQGFYEQYF
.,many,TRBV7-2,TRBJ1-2,TGTGCCAGCAGCTTAGATATTCAGGCTTCTAACTATGGCTACACCTTC,CASSLDIQASNYGYTF
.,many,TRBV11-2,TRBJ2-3,TGTGCCAGCAGCTTATGGCAGGGACGCACAGATACGCAGTATTTT,CASSLWQGRTDTQYF
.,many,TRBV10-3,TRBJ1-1,TGTGCCATCAGTGACCAGGGCGGGGAAGCTTTCTTT,CAISDQGGEAFF
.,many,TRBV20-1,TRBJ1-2,TGCAGTGCTAGGTCCGAAACTAACTATGGCTACACCTTC,CSARSETNYGYTF
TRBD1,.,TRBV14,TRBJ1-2,TGTGCCAGCAGCCCGTCTGGGACAGGGGCCTTCTATGGCTACACCTTC,CASSPSGTGAFYGYTF
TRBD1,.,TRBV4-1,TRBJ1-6,TGCGCCAGCAGCCAAGCCGGGACAGGGGAAATCCCCAAAGAGGATTCACCCCTCCACTTT,CASSQAGTGEIPKEDSPLHF
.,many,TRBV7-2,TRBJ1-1,TGTGCCAGCAGCTTAGACGGGCCAGGGGCGGTCACTGAAGCTTTCTTT,CASSLDGPGAVTEAFF
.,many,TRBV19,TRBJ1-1,TGTGCCAGTAGTATAGATCGGGGCCACACTGAAGCTTTCTTT,CASSIDRGHTEAFF
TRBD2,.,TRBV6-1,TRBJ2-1,TGTGCCAGCAGTACCTTTAGCGGGACGAGCTCCTACAATGAGCAGTTCTTC,CASSTFSGTSSYNEQFF
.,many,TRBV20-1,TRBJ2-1,TGCAGTGCTAGACTGGGGGGAAACAATGAGCAGTTCTTC,CSARLGGNNEQFF
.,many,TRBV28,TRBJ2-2,TGTGCCAGCACCCTAGGGGGGCCCCCGGGGACCGGGGAGCTGTTTTTT,CASTLGGPPGTGELFF
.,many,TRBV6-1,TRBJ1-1,TGTGCCAGCAGTGAACCCGGGCTGAACACTGAAGCTTTCTTT,CASSEPGLNTEAFF
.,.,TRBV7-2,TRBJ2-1,TGTGCCAGCAGCTTAGGATTCGCGGCATACAATGAGCAGTTCTTC,CASSLGFAAYNEQFF
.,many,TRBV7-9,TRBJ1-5,TGTGCCAGCAGCTTAGTTGGCGGAGATCAGCCCCAGCATTTT,CASSLVGGDQPQHF
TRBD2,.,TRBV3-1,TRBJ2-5,TGTGCCAGCAGCCGCCCGGGGACTAGCGGGACGGAGACCCAGTACTTC,CASSRPGTSGTETQYF